A selection of T cell receptor beta chains follows, all from one sample in a study of T cell clones after liver transplantation. The repertoire was sequenced with immunoSEQ multiplex PCR; TCRdb's copy has only in-frame clones and lacks some. The sample contains about 85,000 clones, over 80% of which appear only once. Source: CD4+ T cells from blood, taken approximately 3.5 years after liver transplant. The source is a human patient who received a liver transplant. Some T cells may have come from the graft donor. Both conserved end residues are trimmed from each CDR3.

v_gene: TRBV5-1
CDR3aa: ASSLSPGASNYGYT

v_gene: TRBV12-5
CDR3aa: ASGLGTVETQY

v_gene: TRBV11-2
CDR3aa: ASSLDGRGSTDTQY

v_gene: TRBV29-1
CDR3aa: SAQGTSGRASGYEQY

v_gene: TRBV9
CDR3aa: ASSVGMAGSTDTQY

v_gene: TRBV30
CDR3aa: AWGRQGVNNEQF

v_gene: TRBV7-6
CDR3aa: ASSLSARGANVLT

v_gene: TRBV6-1
CDR3aa: ASGPGQTNTGELF

v_gene: TRBV18
CDR3aa: ASSPARSGTGELF

v_gene: TRBV7-9
CDR3aa: ASSLEDGRRTDTQY

v_gene: TRBV27
CDR3aa: ASSAHYQGSTEAF

v_gene: TRBV7-9
CDR3aa: ARGVTSGAYNEQF

v_gene: TRBV11-3
CDR3aa: ASSLAGNNEQF

v_gene: TRBV10-2
CDR3aa: ASSQIPRGNGELF

v_gene: TRBV6-5
CDR3aa: ASSYGSGRGETQY

v_gene: TRBV5-1
CDR3aa: ASSPPGPGNTIY

v_gene: TRBV30
CDR3aa: AWSKQGKAEAF

v_gene: TRBV19
CDR3aa: ATQGQRSYEQY

v_gene: TRBV5-6
CDR3aa: ASSTRSYNEQF

v_gene: TRBV28
CDR3aa: ASSLFGAGNNGYT

v_gene: TRBV2
CDR3aa: ASSDRGSGRVQDTQY

v_gene: TRBV10-3
CDR3aa: AISADISGNTIY

v_gene: TRBV6-5
CDR3aa: ASSWDRRGKLF

v_gene: TRBV5-4
CDR3aa: ASSLVPGQDYNEQF

v_gene: TRBV19
CDR3aa: ASSIPPSGRAHEQF

v_gene: TRBV5-4
CDR3aa: ASSFGDRDYGYT

v_gene: TRBV28
CDR3aa: ASGEFSGDSNQPQH

v_gene: TRBV20-1
CDR3aa: SGTGYNEQF

v_gene: TRBV2
CDR3aa: ASRREPGSYEQY

v_gene: TRBV7-3
CDR3aa: ASSLGTLTNYGYT

v_gene: TRBV30
CDR3aa: AWARDNEQF

v_gene: TRBV4-3
CDR3aa: ASSHSRTADTQY

v_gene: TRBV28
CDR3aa: ASSPRQGAERSGNTIY

v_gene: TRBV29-1
CDR3aa: SAVADSGNTIY

v_gene: TRBV9
CDR3aa: ASSEGGPLSSYEQY

v_gene: TRBV4-3
CDR3aa: ASSQAQGFATNEKLF